The clone carrying this TCR beta chain appeared a single time. This record belongs to a study of blood T cell repertoires in COVID-19. Overall study: Samples taken during acute and convalescent COVID-19 were collected in the United States, Italy and Spain. T cells, B-cell-depleted T cells, or PBMCs provided the cDNA or gDNA that served as material.

This CDR3 region has 15 residues. Trimming left V 0 bases short and J 3 bases short, with 11 bases between. Germline CDR1 is SGHRS and CDR2 is YFSETQ. How the authors handled the data: For nucleated cells, counts were estimated from reference gene primer amplification. The repertoire was sequenced with immunoSEQ multiplex PCR; TCRdb's copy has only in-frame clones and lacks some. V and J calls and clone size are those listed in that table; D and trimming were worked out from the DNA. The table has 80,000 to 95,000 clones, 81% seen once; the top ten hold 20% to 25%. V usage is TRBV5-1 and J usage is TRBJ2-3; TRBD1 might be the D (5 bases). The TCR was taken from a man older than 75 with active or convalescent COVID-19. Input material: peripheral blood. The CDR3 reads CASSLDARVTDTQYF. The CDR3 coding sequence is TGCGCCAGCAGCTTGGATGCCAGGGTAACAGATACGCAGTATTTT.